These 20 T cell receptor beta chains share one sample of origin, sequenced in a study of regulatory T cells in long-lasting Graves disease. The time point here: newly diagnosed GD, antithyroid drugs for less than 3 months. PBMC-derived RNA was used for the TCR library. Library construction for TCR beta used iRepertoire HTBI primers and Arm-PCR of CDR3 regions. TCRdb reprocessed the multiplex PCR reads with MiXCR, giving one entry per CDR3 protein. This sample has some 500,000 distinct CDR3 sequences; approximately 13% occur once, and the top ten carry 8% to 10%. These data were likewise used in another study, on T cells in Graves' hyperthyroidism and ophthalmopathy.

This specimen consisted of peripheral blood mononuclear cells (PBMCs), obtained at new diagnosis, from a patient treated with antithyroid drugs. All receptors come from a man aged 25 to 40 with Graves disease.

This clonotype was detected a few times. The chain links TRBV7-2 to TRBJ2-1; TRBD2 is a possible D gene (6 bases). From germline, CDR1 is SGHTA and CDR2 FQGNSA. Between the trimmed V and J ends, which lost 3 bases and 9 bases, there was a span of 12 bases. This CDR3 comprises 13 residues. CDR3 region: CASSFGGFGEQFF. CDR3 bases: TGTGCCAGCAGCTTCGGAGGGTTCGGTGAGCAGTTCTTC.

With respect to this clonotype: A much more abundant neighbour one base away suggests this may be a read error. The chain joins TRBV12-3 or TRBV12-4 to TRBJ1-2; TRBD1 aligns across 7 bases. With V trimmed by 6 bases and J by 2 bases, 6 bases remained unmatched. This CDR3 region has 14 residues. The CDR3 loop is CASSRDRVNYGYTF. The CDR3 DNA sequence: TGTGCCAGCAGCAGAGACAGGGTGAACTATGGCTACACCTTC.

This clonotype came up many times. This sequence joins TRBV6-1 and TRBJ2-7; D may be TRBD2 (5 bases). The germline CDR1 and CDR2 sequences are MNHNS and SASEGT. V was clipped by 7 bases and J by 0 bases, with 19 bases between them. CDR3 length: 16 residues. The CDR3 DNA reads as TGTGCCAGCACCCAATCCCCAGCGGAGAGCTCCTACGAGCAGTACTTC. It encodes CASTQSPAESSYEQYF.

This clonotype was counted many times. This sequence joins TRBV12-3 or TRBV12-4 and TRBJ2-3; D is perhaps TRBD2 (6 bases). The V end was cut by 6 bases, the J end by 2 bases, with 12 bases between. The length of the CDR3 is 14 residues. The CDR3 region has the DNA TGTGCCAGCAGCCTTGGACTAACCACAGATACGCAGTATTTT. Translation: CASSLGLTTDTQYF.

The J gene is TRBJ1-2, the V gene TRBV2; TRBD1 might be the D (5 bases). Trimming took off 2 bases at V and 4 bases at J, with 14 bases between the two ends. Germline V CDR1 and CDR2: SNHLY, FYNNEI. CDR3 size: 15 residues. CDR3 protein: CASSEPLGTRYGYTF. CDR3 DNA sequence: TGTGCCAGCAGTGAACCTTTAGGGACGCGCTATGGCTACACCTTC. Based on the CDR3 plus reference TRBV2 and TRBJ1-2, the full variable domain is EPEVTQTPSHQVTQMGQEVILRCVPISNHLYFYWYRQILGQKVEFLVSFYNNEISEKSEIFDDQFSVERPDGSNFTLKIRSTKLEDSAMYFCASSEPLGTRYGYTFGSGTRLTVV.

V gene TRBV6-5 combines with J gene TRBJ1-3; 9 bases line up with TRBD1. The junction had 6 bases not matched to a gene; V was cut back by 4 bases and J by 2 bases. The CDR3 is 16 residues long. The germline V gene encodes CDR1 MNHEY and CDR2 SVGAGI. CDR3 loop: CASSSQGAITGNTIYF. CDR3 in DNA: TGTGCCAGCAGTTCACAGGGGGCCATCACTGGAAACACCATATATTTT.

The J gene is TRBJ1-1, the V gene TRBV12-3 or TRBV12-4, with D perhaps matching TRBD1 (6 bases). This CDR3 is 14 amino acids long. V lost 6 bases, J lost 4 bases, and 15 bases lay in between. CDR3: CASSYRVIATEAFF. CDR3 in DNA: TGTGCCAGCAGCTACAGGGTTATTGCCACTGAAGCTTTCTTT.

Details on this clonotype: This is likely an artifact of a read error, given a far larger clone one base away. The chain carries TRBV24-1 and TRBJ1-2; D perhaps matches TRBD1 (6 bases). Trimming removed 5 bases from V and 7 bases from J, with 13 bases in between. The CDR3 totals 13 residues. Germline V gene sequence: CDR1 KGHDR, CDR2 SFDVKD. This chain's CDR3 is CATSAGEYSGYTF. CDR3 coding DNA: TGTGCCACCAGTGCAGGGGAGTACTCTGGCTACACCTTC.

Note on this clonotype: Compared with germline, one end of the junction differs, possibly owing to a read error. The rearrangement links TRBV11-2 to TRBJ1-1, with 8 nucleotides matching TRBD1. The CDR3 runs 15 residues. The germline CDR1 and CDR2 sequences are SGHAT and FQNNGV. In DNA form, the CDR3 reads TGCGCCAGCAGCCATAACGACAGGGGAAACACTGAAGCTTTCTTT. Amino acid sequence: CASSHNDRGNTEAFF. The full variable domain, completed using reference TRBV11-2 and TRBJ1-1, is EAGVAQSPRYKIIEKRQSVAFWCNPISGHATLYWYQQILGQGPKLLIQFQNNGVVDDSQLPKDRFSAERLKGVDSTLKIQPAKLEDSAVYLCASSHNDRGNTEAFFGQGTRLTVV.

Ten or more counts support this clonotype. The chain couples TRBV20-1 to TRBJ2-1; 11 bases match TRBD2. The CDR3 consists of 14 residues. J was trimmed by 7 bases and V by 6 bases; bases with no gene match: 8. Germline loops: CDR1 DFQATT, CDR2 SNEGSKA (reference sequence). The CDR3 DNA sequence: TGCAGTGCCCCTAGACTAGCGGGATGGAATGAGCAGTTCTTC. Its protein is CSAPRLAGWNEQFF.

This clonotype was seen only once. Germline is not matched at one junction end, which may reflect a read error. The gene calls are TRBV12-3 or TRBV12-4 and TRBJ2-2, with 12 bases aligning to TRBD2. The CDR3 spans 16 residues. The CDR3 reads CANSFLAGGTTGELFF. The CDR3 DNA is TGTGCCAACAGTTTCCTAGCGGGGGGGACCACCGGGGAGCTGTTTTTT.

This clonotype has ten or more counts. This rearrangement joins TRBV27 to TRBJ2-5; D may be TRBD2 (6 bases). V was pared by 2 bases and J by 6 bases, with 10 bases between. CDR1 is MNHEY and CDR2 is SMNVEV in the germline V gene (reference sequence). This CDR3 region has 13 residues. The CDR3 nucleotides read TGTGCCAGCAGTTTAGGGGGGTGGCAGACCCAGTACTTC. Protein product: CASSLGGWQTQYF.

A note on this clonotype: A much bigger clone sits one base away, suggesting this may be a read error. The chain carries TRBV12-3 or TRBV12-4 and TRBJ2-5; D might be TRBD2 (6 bases). V was cut by 3 bases and J by 7 bases, with 12 bases left in between. The CDR3 consists of 13 residues. This CDR3 is CASSFSVGGTQYF. CDR3 DNA: TGTGCCAGCAGTTTCAGTGTGGGGGGGACCCAGTACTTC.

With regard to this clonotype: This CDR3 is missing its conserved last phenylalanine or tryptophan, likely due to a read error. The chain links TRBV29-1 to TRBJ2-7, with D possibly TRBD1 on 5 matching bases. Germline V gives CDR1 SQVTM, CDR2 ANQGSEA. This CDR3 contains 15 residues. V lost 0 bases to trimming and J lost 2 bases, with 14 bases between them. The CDR3 loop reads CSVEDPETATYEQYS. The CDR3 bases are TGCAGCGTTGAAGATCCCGAGACAGCCACCTACGAGCAGTACTCC.

This clonotype was picked up many times. The chain is built from TRBV27 and TRBJ2-7; tentatively, D is TRBD2 (5 bases). This CDR3 is built from 15 residues. Germline loops: CDR1 MNHEY, CDR2 SMNVEV (reference sequence). The V end lost 6 bases, the J end lost 0 bases, and 15 bases lay between the germline ends. The CDR3 is CASRASRGSSYEQYF. The CDR3 DNA sequence: TGTGCCAGCAGAGCCAGTCGGGGAAGCTCCTACGAGCAGTACTTC.

This clonotype has a count of ten or more. The chain has TRBV27 and TRBJ2-2, with TRBD1 matching over 7 bases. V lost 4 bases to trimming and J lost 4 bases; unmatched junction nucleotides: 6. CDR1 is MNHEY and CDR2 is SMNVEV in the germline V gene (reference sequence). The CDR3 sequence is 15 residues long. The CDR3, as DNA: TGTGCCAGCAGTTCCAGGGCAGGGGGCACCGGGGAGCTGTTTTTT. Translating it yields CASSSRAGGTGELFF.

CDR3 nucleotide sequence: TGTGCCAGCATTACGGCCGGGACACCCCCCGATGAGCAGTTCTTC. Encoded protein: CASITAGTPPDEQFF. The chain has TRBV28 and TRBJ2-1; D is possibly TRBD1 (6 bases). Germline V lookup: CDR1 MDHEN, CDR2 SYDVKM. This CDR3 is 15 amino acids long. Trimming removed 7 bases at V and 8 bases at J, with 21 bases between.

The table lists this clonotype with a few counts. The rearrangement links TRBV12-3 or TRBV12-4 to TRBJ2-7; D unclear. V dropped 4 bases and J dropped 6 bases, with 10 bases sitting between them. The CDR3 contains 12 residues. In nucleotides, the CDR3 is TGTGCCAGCAGTTGGGCCGAATCCGAGCAGTACTTC. Its protein is CASSWAESEQYF.

At least ten counts were recorded for this clonotype. DNA of the CDR3: TGTGCCAGCAGTTTATGGGCAGGTGATGCCTACGAGCAGTACTTC. Its protein product is CASSLWAGDAYEQYF. The gene calls are TRBV27 and TRBJ2-7; no clear D gene. V lost 1 base, J lost 2 bases, and 12 bases lay in between. Germline V CDR1 and CDR2: MNHEY, SMNVEV (reference sequence). The length of the CDR3 is 15 residues.

The chain joins TRBV19 to TRBJ2-3, with D maybe TRBD2 (6 bases). This CDR3 region has 18 residues. Trimming cost V 5 bases and J 2 bases, with 23 bases left between them. Germline V gives CDR1 LNHDA, CDR2 SQIVND (reference sequence). Here the CDR3 DNA reads TGTGCCAGTAGTCGAACTTACCGAGGAGGGATGGTCACAGATACGCAGTATTTT. It encodes CASSRTYRGGMVTDTQYF. The variable domain in full, completed from reference TRBV19 and TRBJ2-3, reads DGGITQSPKYLFRKEGQNVTLSCEQNLNHDAMYWYRQDPGQGLRLIYYSQIVNDFQKGDIAEGYSVSREKKESFPLTVTSAQKNPTAFYLCASSRTYRGGMVTDTQYFGPGTRLTVL.